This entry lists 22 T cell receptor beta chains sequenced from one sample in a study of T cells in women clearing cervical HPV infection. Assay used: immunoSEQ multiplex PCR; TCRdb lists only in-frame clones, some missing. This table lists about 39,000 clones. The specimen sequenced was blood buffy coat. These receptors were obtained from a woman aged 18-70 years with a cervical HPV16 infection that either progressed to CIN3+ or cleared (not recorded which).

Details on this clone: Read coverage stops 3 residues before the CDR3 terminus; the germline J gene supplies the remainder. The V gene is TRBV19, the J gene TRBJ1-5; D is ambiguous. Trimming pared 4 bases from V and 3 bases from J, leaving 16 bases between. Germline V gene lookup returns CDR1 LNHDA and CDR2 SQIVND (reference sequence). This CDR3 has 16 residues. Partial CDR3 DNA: TGTGCCAGTAGTAGTGGTCGGCAGGTAAACAATCAGCCC. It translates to CASSSGRQVNNQP. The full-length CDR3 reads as CASSSGRQVNNQPQHF.

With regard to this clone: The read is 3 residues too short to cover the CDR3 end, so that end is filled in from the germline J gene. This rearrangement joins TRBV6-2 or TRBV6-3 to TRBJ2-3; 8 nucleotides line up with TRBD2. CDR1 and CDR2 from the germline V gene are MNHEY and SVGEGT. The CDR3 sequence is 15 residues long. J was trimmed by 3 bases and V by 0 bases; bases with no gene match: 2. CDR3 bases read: TGTGCCAGCAGTTACTCCGGGGGGGCGACAGATACG. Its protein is CASSYSGGATDT. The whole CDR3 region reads CASSYSGGATDTQYF.

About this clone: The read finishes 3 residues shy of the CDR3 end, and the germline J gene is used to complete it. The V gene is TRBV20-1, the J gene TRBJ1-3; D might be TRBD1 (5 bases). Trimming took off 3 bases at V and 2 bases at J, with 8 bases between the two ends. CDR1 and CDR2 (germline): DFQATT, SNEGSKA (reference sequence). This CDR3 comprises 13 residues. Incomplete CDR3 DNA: TGCAGTGCTAGCGCGGGGCCTGGAAACACC. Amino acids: CSASAGPGNT. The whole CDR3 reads CSASAGPGNTIYF.

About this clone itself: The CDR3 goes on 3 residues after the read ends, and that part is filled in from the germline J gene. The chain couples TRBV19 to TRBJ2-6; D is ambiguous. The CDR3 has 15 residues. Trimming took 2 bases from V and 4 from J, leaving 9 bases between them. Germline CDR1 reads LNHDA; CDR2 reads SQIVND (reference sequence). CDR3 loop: CASSISGLGANVLTF. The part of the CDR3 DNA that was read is TGTGCCAGTAGTATATCTGGTCTAGGGGCCAACGTC.

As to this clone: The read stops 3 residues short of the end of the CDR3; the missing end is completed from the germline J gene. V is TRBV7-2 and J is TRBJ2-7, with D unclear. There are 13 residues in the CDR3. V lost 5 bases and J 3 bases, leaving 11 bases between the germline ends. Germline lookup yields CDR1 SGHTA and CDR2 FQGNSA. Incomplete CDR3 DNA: TGTGCCAGCAGCCACACCACCCTCTACGAG. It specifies CASSHTTLYE. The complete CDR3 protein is CASSHTTLYEQYF.

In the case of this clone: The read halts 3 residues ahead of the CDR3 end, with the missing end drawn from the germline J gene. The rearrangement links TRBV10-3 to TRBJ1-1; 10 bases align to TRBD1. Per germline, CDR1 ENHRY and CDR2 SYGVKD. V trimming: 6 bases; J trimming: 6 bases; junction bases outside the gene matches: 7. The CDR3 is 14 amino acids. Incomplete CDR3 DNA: TGTGCCATCAGACCAGGGACAGGGGAGGCTGAA. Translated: CAIRPGTGEAE. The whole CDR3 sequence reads CAIRPGTGEAEAFF.

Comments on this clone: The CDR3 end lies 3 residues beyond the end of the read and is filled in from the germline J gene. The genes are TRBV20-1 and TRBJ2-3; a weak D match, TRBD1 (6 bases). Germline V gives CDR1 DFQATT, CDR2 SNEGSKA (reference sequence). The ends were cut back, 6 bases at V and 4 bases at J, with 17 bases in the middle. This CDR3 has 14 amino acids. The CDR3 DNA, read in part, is TGCAGTGCCCTCTACAGGGTGCCGGCAGATACG. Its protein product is CSALYRVPADT. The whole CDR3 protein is CSALYRVPADTQYF.

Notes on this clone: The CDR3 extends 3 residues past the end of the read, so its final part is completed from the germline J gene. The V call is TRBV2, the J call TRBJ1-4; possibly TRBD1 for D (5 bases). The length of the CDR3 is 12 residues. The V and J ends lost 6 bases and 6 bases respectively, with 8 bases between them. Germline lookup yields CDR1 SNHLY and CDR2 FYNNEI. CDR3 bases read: TGTGCCAGCAGCCTCAGGGATGAAAAA. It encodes CASSLRDEK. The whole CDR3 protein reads CASSLRDEKLFF.

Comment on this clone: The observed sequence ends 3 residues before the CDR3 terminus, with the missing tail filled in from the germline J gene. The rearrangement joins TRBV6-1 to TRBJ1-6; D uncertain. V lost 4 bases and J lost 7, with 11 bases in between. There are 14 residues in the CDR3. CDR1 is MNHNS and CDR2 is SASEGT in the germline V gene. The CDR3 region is CASSGRSLNSPLHF. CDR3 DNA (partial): TGTGCCAGCAGTGGGCGGTCCTTAAATTCACCC.

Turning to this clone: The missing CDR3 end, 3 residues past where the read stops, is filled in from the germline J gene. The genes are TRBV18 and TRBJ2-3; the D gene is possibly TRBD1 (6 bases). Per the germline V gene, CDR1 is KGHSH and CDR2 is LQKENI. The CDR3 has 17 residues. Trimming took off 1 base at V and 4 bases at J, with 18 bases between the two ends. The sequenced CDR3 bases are TGTGCCAGCTCACCACGAAGCGGACAGCCCACGGCAGATACG. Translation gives CASSPRSGQPTADT. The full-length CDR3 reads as CASSPRSGQPTADTQYF.

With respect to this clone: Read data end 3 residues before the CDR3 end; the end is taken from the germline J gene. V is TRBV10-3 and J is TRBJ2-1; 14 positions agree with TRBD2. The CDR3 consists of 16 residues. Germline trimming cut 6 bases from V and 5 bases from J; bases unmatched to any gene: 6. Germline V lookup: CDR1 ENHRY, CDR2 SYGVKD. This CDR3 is CAISPGLAGGHNEQFF. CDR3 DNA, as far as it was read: TGTGCCATCAGCCCCGGACTAGCGGGGGGCCACAATGAG.

This chain's CDR3 is CASRVGGAGRELFF. The sequenced part of the CDR3 DNA is TGTGCCAGCAGGGTCGGGGGGGCCGGTAGGGAG. The chain employs TRBV2 and TRBJ2-2; 8 bases are a match to TRBD2. The read ends 3 residues early relative to the CDR3; the germline J gene fills the gap. From germline, CDR1 is SNHLY and CDR2 FYNNEI. V was pared by 6 bases and J by 9 bases, with 9 bases of the junction left unmatched. The CDR3 contains 14 residues. The full variable domain, with the rest looked up from reference TRBV2 and TRBJ2-2, is EPEVTQTPSHQVTQMGQEVILRCVPISNHLYFYWYRQILGQKVEFLVSFYNNEISEKSEIFDDQFSVERPDGSNFTLKIRSTKLEDSAMYFCASRVGGAGRELFFGEGSRLTVL.

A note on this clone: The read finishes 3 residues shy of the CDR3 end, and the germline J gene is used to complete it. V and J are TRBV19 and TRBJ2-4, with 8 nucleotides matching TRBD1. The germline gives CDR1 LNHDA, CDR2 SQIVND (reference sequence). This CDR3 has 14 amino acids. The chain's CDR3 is CASSPGTGGGIQYF. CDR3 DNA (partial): TGTGCCAGTAGTCCCGGGACAGGCGGAGGAATT.

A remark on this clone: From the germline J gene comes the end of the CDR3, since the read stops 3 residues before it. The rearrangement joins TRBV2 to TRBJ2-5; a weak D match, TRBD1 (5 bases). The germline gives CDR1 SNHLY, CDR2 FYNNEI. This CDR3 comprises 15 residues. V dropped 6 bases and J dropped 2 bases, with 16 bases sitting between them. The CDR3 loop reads CASRPQGRGQETQYF. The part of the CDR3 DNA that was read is TGTGCCAGCAGACCCCAGGGAAGAGGACAAGAGACC.

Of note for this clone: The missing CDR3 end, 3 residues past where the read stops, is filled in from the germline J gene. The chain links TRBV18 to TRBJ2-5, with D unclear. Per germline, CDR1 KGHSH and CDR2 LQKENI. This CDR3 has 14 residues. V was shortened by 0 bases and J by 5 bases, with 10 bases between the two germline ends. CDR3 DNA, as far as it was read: TGTGCCAGCTCACCACCTACTGGGCAGGAGACC. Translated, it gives CASSPPTGQET. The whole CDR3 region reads CASSPPTGQETQYF.

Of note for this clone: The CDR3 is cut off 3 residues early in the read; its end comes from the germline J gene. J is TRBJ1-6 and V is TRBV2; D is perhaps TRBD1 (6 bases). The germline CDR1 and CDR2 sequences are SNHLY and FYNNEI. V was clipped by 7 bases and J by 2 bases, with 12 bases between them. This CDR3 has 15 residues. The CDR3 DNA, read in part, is TGTGCCAGCAAACGCCGGGACACCTATAATTCACCC. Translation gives CASKRRDTYNSP. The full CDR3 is CASKRRDTYNSPLHF.

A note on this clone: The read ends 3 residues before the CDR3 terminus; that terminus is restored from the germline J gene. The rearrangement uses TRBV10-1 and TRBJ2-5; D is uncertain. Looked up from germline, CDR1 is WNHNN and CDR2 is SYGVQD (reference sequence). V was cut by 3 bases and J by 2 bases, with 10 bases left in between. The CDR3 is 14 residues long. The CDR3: CASSDGPTQETQYF. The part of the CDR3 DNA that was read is TGCGCCAGCAGTGATGGGCCTACTCAAGAGACC.

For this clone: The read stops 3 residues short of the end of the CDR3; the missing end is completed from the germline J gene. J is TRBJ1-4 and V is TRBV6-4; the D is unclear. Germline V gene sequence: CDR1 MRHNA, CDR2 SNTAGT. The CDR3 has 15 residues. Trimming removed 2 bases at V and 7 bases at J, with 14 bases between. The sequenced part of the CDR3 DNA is TGTGCCAGCAGTGACCAACCTAGTAGCCCTGAAAAA. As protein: CASSDQPSSPEK. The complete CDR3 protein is CASSDQPSSPEKLFF.

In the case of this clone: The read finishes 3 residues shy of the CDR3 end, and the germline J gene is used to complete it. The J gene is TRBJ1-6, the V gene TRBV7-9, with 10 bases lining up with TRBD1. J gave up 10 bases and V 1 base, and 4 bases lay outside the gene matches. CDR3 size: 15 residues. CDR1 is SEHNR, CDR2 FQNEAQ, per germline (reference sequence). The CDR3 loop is CASSLEGTGESPLHF. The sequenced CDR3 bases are TGTGCCAGCAGCTTAGAAGGGACAGGGGAATCACCC.

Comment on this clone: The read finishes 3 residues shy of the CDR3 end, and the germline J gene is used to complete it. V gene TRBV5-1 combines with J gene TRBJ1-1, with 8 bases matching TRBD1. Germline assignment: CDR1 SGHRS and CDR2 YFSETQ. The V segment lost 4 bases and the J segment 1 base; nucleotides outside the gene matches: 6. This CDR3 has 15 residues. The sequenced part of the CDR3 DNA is TGCGCCAGCAGCAACCGACAGGGGAAGAACACTGAA. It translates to CASSNRQGKNTE. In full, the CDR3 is CASSNRQGKNTEAFF.

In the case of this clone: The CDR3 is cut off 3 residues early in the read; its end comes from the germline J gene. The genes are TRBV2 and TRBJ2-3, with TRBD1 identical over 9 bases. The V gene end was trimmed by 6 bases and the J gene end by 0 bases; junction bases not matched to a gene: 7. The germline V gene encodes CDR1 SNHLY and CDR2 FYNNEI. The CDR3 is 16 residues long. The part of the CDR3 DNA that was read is TGTGCCAGCAGGACACCGGGACAGGGTAGCACAGATACG. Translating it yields CASRTPGQGSTDT. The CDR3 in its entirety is CASRTPGQGSTDTQYF.

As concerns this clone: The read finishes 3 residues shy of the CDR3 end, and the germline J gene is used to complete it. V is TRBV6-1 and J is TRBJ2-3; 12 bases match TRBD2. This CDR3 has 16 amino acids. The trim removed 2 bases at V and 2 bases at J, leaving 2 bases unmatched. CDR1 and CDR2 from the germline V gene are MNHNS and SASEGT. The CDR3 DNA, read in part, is TGTGCCAGCAGTGAACTAGCGGGGGGGGTCACAGATACG. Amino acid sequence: CASSELAGGVTDT. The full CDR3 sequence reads CASSELAGGVTDTQYF.